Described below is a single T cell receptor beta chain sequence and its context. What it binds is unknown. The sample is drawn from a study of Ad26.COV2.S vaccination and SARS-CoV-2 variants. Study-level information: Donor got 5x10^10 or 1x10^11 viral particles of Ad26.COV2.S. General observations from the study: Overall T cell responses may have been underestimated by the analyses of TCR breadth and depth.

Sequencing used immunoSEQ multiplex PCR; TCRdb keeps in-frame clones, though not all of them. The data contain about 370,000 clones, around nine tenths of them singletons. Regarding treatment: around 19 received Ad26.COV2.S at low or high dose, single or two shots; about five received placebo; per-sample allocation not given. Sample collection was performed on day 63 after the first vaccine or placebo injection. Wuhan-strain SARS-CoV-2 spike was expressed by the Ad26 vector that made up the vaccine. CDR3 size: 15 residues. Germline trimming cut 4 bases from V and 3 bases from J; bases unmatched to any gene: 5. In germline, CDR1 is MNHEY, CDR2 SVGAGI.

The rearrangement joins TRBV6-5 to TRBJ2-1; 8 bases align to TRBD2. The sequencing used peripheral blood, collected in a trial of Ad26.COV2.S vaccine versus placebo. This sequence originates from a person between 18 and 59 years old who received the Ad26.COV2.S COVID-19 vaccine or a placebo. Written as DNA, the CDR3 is TGTGCCAGCAGTTCCACCGGGACTAGCTACAATGAGCAGTTCTTC. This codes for CASSSTGTSYNEQFF.